Described below is a single T cell receptor beta chain sequence and its context. Its antigen is not identified. The source of the sample is a study of CD8+ T cells in alopecia areata. Background on the study: Disease severity was quantified as SALT score of affected scalp area.

The treatment denotes: oral pan-JAK inhibitor, 5-10 mg twice daily. As part of sample collection, lesional scalp punch biopsies and peripheral blood were taken from alopecia areata patients. Study-wide findings and caveats: Scalp clonality decreased significantly with tofacitinib, and so did expanded CD8+ clones among the top 100. Compared with normal scalp, lesional scalp had higher clonality and more expanded CD8+ clones.

The length of the CDR3 is 14 residues. The V end was cut by 0 bases, the J end by 4 bases, with 10 bases between. Germline loops: CDR1 MNHEY, CDR2 SVGAGI. Extracted from the samples, RNA was reverse transcribed into cDNA to serve as the sequencing template. Assay used: immunoSEQ multiplex PCR; TCRdb lists only in-frame clones, some missing. The sample has 150,000 to 250,000 clones; about three fifths are singletons. The chain is built from TRBV6-5 and TRBJ2-7; no clear D gene. The sample was CD4+ T cells sorted from blood, taken at week 24, from a patient treated with tofacitinib. The TCR was taken from a human donor with alopecia areata. The DNA of the CDR3 is TGTGCCAGCAGTTACTCGACTCCAACTTACGAGCAGTACTTC. Protein sequence: CASSYSTPTYEQYF.